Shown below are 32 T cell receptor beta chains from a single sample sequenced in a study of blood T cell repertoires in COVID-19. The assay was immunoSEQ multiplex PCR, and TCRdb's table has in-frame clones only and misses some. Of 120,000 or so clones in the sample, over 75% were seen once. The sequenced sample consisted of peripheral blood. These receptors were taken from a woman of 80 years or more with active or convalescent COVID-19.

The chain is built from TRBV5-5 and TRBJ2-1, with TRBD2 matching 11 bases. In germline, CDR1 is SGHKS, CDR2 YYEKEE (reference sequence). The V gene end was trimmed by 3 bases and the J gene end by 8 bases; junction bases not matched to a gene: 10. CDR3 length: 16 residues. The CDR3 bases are TGTGCCAGCAGCTCCCTAGCGGGAGGACTGGGGCATGAGCAGTTCTTC. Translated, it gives CASSSLAGGLGHEQFF.

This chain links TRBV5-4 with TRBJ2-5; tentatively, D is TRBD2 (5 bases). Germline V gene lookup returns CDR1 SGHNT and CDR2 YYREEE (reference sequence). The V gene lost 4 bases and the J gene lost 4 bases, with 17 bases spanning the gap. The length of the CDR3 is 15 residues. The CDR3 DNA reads TGTGCCAGCAGCAGATCTAGTCCGGGAACAGAGACCCAGTACTTC. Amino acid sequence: CASSRSSPGTETQYF.

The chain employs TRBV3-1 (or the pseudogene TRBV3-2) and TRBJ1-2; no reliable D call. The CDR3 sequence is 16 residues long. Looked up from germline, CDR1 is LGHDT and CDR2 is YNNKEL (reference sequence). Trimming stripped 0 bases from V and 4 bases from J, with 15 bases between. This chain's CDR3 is CASSQEGLSLGYGYTF. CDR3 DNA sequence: TGTGCCAGCAGCCAAGAAGGACTTTCTTTAGGCTATGGCTACACCTTC.

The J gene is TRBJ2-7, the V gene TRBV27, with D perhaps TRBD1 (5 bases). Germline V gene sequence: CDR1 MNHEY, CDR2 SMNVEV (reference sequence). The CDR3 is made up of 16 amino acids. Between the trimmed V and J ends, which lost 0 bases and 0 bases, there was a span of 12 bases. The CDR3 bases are TGTGCCAGCAGTTTATCCACCGACAGAGGCTCCTACGAGCAGTACTTC. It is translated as CASSLSTDRGSYEQYF.

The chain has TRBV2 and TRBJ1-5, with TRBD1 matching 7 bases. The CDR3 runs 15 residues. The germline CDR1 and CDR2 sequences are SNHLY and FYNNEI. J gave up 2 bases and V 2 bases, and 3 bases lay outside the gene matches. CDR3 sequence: CASSETGEGNQPQHF. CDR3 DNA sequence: TGTGCCAGCAGTGAAACAGGGGAGGGCAATCAGCCCCAGCATTTT.

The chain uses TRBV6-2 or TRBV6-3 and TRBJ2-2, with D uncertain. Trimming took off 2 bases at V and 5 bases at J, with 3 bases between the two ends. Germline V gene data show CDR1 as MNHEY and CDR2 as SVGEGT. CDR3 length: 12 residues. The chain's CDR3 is CASSYQTGELFF. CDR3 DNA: TGTGCCAGCAGTTACCAGACCGGGGAGCTGTTTTTT.

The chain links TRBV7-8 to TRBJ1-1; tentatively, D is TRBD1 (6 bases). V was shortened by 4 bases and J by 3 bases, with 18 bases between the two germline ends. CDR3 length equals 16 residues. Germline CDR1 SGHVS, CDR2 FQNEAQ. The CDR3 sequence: CASSSRYREGDTEAFF. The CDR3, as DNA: TGTGCCAGCAGCTCAAGATACAGGGAGGGGGACACTGAAGCTTTCTTT.

The DNA for the CDR3 is TGTGCCAGCAGTTTAGGGGCTAGCGGGAGAAAGAGCTCCTACAATGAGCAGTTCTTC. This gives the protein CASSLGASGRKSSYNEQFF. This sequence joins TRBV27 and TRBJ2-1; 10 nucleotides align to TRBD2. Trimming at V came to 2 bases and at J to 0 bases, leaving 10 bases not matched to a gene. CDR3 length equals 19 residues. The germline V gene has CDR1 MNHEY and CDR2 SMNVEV (reference sequence).

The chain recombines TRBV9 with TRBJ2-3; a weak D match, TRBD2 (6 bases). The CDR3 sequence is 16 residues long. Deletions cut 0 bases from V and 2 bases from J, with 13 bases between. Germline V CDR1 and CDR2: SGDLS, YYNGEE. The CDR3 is CASSVGGGDFTDTQYF. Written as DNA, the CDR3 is TGTGCCAGCAGCGTAGGTGGCGGGGACTTCACAGATACGCAGTATTTT.

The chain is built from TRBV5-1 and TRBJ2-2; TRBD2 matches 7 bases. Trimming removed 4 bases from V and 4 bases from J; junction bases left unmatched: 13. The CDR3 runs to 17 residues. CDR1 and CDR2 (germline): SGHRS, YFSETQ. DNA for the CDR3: TGCGCCAGCAGCCGCCTAGCGGCCAGTAGCGGCACCGGGGAGCTGTTTTTT. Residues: CASSRLAASSGTGELFF.

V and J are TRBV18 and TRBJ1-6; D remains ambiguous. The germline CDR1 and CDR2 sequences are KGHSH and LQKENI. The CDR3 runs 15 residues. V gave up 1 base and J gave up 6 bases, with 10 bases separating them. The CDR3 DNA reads TGTGCCAGCTCACCACTAGCGGGGATTAATTCACCCCTCCACTTT. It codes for CASSPLAGINSPLHF.

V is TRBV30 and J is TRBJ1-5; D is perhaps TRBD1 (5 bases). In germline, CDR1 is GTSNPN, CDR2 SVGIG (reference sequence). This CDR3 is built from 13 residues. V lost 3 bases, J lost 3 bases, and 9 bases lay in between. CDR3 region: CAWSDRDNQPQHF. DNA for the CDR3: TGTGCCTGGAGCGACAGAGACAATCAGCCCCAGCATTTT.

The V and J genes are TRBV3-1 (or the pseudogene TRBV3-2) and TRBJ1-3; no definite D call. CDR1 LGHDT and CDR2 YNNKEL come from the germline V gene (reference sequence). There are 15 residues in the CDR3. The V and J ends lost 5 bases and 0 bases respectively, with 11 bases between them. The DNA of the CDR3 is TGTGCCAGCAGCTCTACACACTACTCTGGAAACACCATATATTTT. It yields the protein CASSSTHYSGNTIYF.

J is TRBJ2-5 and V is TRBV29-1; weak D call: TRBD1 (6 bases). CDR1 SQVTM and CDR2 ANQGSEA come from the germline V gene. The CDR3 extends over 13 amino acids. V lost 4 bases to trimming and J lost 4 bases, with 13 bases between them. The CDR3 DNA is TGCAGCGTTGTTTACAGGGTGGGAGAGACCCAGTACTTC. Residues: CSVVYRVGETQYF.

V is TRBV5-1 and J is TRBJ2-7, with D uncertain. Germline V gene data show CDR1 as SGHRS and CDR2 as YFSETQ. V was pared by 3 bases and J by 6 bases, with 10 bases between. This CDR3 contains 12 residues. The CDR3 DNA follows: TGCGCCAGCAGCTCGGGTTCTGGCGAGCAGTACTTC. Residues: CASSSGSGEQYF. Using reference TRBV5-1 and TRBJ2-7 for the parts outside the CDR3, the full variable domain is KAGVTQTPRYLIKTRGQQVTLSCSPISGHRSVSWYQQTPGQGLQFLFEYFSETQRNKGNFPGRFSGRQFSNSRSEMNVSTLELGDSALYLCASSSGSGEQYFGPGTRLTVT.

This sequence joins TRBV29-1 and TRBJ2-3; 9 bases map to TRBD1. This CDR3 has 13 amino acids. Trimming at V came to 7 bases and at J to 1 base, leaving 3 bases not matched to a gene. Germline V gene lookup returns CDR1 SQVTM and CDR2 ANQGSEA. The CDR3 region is CSAQGAGTDTQYF. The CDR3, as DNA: TGCAGCGCACAGGGGGCCGGCACAGATACGCAGTATTTT.

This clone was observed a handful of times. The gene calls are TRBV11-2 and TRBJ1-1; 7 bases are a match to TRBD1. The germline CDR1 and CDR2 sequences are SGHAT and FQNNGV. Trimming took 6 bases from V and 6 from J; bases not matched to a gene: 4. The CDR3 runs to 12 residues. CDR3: CASSYTGAEAFF. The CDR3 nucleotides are TGTGCCAGCAGTTATACAGGGGCTGAAGCTTTCTTT.

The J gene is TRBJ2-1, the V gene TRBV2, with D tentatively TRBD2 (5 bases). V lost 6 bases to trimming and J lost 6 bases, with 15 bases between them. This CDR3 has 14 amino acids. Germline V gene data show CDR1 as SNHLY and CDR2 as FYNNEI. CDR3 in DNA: TGTGCCAGCAGACCCGGGATCCTGGGCAATGAGCAGTTCTTC. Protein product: CASRPGILGNEQFF.

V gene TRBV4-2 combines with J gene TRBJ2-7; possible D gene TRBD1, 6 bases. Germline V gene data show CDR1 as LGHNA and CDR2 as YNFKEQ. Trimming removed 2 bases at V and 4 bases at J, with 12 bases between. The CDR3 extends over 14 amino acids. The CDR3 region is CASSQPGTLYEQYF. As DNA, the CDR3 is TGTGCCAGCAGCCAACCGGGGACACTTTACGAGCAGTACTTC.

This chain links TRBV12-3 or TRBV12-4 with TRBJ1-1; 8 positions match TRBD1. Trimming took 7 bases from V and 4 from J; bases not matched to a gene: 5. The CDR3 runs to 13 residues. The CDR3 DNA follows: TGTGCCAGCACCCTGACAGGGGCCACTGAAGCTTTCTTT. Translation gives CASTLTGATEAFF.

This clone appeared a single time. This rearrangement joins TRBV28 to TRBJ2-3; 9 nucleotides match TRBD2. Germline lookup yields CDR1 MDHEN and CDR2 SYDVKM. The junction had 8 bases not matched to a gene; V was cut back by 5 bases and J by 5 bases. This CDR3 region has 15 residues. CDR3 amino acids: CASSKTSGYLDTQYF. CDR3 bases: TGTGCCAGCAGTAAAACTAGCGGGTACTTAGATACGCAGTATTTT.

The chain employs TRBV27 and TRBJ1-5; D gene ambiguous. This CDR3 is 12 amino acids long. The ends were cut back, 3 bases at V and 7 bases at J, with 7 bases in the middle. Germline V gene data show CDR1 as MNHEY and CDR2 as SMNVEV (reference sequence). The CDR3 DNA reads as TGTGCCAGCAGTTTCCTCGGGCAGCCCCAGCATTTT. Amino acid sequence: CASSFLGQPQHF.

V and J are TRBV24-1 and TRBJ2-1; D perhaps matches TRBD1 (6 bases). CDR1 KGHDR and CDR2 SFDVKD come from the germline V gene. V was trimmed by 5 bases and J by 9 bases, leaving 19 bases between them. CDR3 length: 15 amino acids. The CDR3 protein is CATSVQDSLTGEQFF. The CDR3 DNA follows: TGTGCCACCAGTGTTCAGGACAGCCTAACCGGTGAGCAGTTCTTC.

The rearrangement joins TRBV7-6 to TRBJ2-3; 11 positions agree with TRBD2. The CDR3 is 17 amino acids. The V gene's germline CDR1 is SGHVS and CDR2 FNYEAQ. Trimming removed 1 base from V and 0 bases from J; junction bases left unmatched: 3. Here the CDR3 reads CASSLEASGRSTDTQYF. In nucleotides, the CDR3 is TGTGCCAGCAGCTTAGAGGCTAGCGGGAGGAGCACAGATACGCAGTATTTT.

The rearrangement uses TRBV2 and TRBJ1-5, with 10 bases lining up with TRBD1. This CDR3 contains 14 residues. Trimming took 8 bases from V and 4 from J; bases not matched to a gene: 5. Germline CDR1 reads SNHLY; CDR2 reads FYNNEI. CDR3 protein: CASGLDRGNQPQHF. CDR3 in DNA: TGTGCCAGCGGACTGGACAGGGGGAATCAGCCCCAGCATTTT.

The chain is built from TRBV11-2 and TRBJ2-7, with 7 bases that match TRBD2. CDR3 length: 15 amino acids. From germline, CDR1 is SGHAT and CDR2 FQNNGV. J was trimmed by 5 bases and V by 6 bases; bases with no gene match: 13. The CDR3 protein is CASRDVKRGGNEQYF. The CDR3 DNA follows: TGTGCCAGCAGAGACGTAAAACGGGGAGGGAACGAGCAGTACTTC. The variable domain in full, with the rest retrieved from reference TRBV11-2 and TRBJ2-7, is EAGVAQSPRYKIIEKRQSVAFWCNPISGHATLYWYQQILGQGPKLLIQFQNNGVVDDSQLPKDRFSAERLKGVDSTLKIQPAKLEDSAVYLCASRDVKRGGNEQYFGPGTRLTVT.

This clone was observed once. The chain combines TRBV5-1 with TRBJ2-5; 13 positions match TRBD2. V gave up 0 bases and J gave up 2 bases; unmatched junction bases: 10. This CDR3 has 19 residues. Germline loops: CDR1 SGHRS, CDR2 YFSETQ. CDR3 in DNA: TGCGCCAGCAGCTTGGCCAGGGGGGGACTAGCGGGGCTACAAGAGACCCAGTACTTC. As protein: CASSLARGGLAGLQETQYF.

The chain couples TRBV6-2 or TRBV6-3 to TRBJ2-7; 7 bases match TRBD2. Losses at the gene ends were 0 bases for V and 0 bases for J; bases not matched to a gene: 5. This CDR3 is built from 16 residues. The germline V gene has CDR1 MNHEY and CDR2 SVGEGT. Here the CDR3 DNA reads TGTGCCAGCAGTTACTCTGGGCGCGGGGGCTCCTACGAGCAGTACTTC. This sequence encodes CASSYSGRGGSYEQYF.

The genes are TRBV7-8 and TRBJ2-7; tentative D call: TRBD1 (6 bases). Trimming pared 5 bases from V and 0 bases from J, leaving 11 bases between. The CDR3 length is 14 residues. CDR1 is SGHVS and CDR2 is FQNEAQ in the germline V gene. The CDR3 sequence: CASSPGHSSYEQYF. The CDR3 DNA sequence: TGTGCCAGCAGCCCGGGACACAGCTCCTACGAGCAGTACTTC.

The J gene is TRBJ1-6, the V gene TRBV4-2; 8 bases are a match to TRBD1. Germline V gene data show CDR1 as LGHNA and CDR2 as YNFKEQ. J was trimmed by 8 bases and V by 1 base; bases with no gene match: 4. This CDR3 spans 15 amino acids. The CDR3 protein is CASSQGADRDSPLHF. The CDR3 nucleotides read TGTGCCAGCAGCCAAGGGGCGGACAGGGATTCACCCCTCCACTTT.

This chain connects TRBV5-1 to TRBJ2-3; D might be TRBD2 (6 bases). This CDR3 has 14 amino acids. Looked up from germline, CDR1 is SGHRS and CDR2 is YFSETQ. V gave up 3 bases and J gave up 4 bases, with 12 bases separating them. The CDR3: CASSSRDLPDTQYF. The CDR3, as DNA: TGCGCCAGCAGCTCCCGGGACTTACCAGATACGCAGTATTTT.

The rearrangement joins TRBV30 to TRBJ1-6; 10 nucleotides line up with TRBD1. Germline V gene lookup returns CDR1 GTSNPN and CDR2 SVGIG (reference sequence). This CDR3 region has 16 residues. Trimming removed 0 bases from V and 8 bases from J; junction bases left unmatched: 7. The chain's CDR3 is CAWSVGTGDVYSPLHF. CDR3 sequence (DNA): TGTGCCTGGAGTGTAGGGACAGGGGATGTATATTCACCCCTCCACTTT.